A single T cell receptor (beta chain) is shown here with its context. In germline, CDR1 is SGHDT, CDR2 YYEEEE. Trimming removed 5 bases from V and 2 bases from J; junction bases left unmatched: 4. The CDR3 runs to 15 residues. This PCR relied on a set of 60 Vbeta primers and 13 Jbeta primers. In the source study's methods: There were around 77 million unique TCR beta chains by a later count, and around 10 million of them were shared. Profiled with immunoSEQ multiplex PCR; TCRdb holds only in-frame clones, not every one. The V and J calls and clone size come from that table; D and trimming were worked out from the DNA. Of about 140,000 clones in the sample, 78% were seen once. This sample was included in a study of cytomegalovirus exposure and HLA in healthy donors.

The sequenced sample was PBMCs. The clonotype was recovered from a male donor in good health and CMV-seronegative. The chain has TRBV5-6 and TRBJ2-3; 11 positions match TRBD2. The CDR3 region has the DNA TGTGCCAGCAGATCTAGCGGGGGGTACACAGATACGCAGTATTTT. Protein: CASRSSGGYTDTQYF.